The rows below give T cell receptor beta chains drawn from one sample of a study of blood T cells in healthy people across ages. One entry per CDR3 protein results from TCRdb running MiXCR on the 5' RACE reads. The repertoire consists of 1.5 million to 1.8 million distinct CDR3 sequences, with 35% to 45% occurring once and the leading ten covering around 4%. The sample was blood. These receptors all stem from a woman under 30 in good health. The CDR3 runs from the conserved cysteine through the conserved F or W. The D gene is left open where the match is weak. For some rows the clone size is stated as once, few or many, or as a class when expanded; others skip it.

CDR3 length	clone size	D gene	V gene	J gene	CDR3 DNA	CDR3 protein
12	NA	NA	TRBV20-1	TRBJ2-5	TGCAGCCTTACCGGGCTTGGGGAGACCCAGTACTTC	CSLTGLGETQYF
13	NA	NA	TRBV6-5	TRBJ2-3	TGTGCCAGCCGCCGAGGAACCACAGATACGCAGTATTTT	CASRRGTTDTQYF
16	few	NA	TRBV3-1	TRBJ1-5	TGTGCCAGCAGCCATGCCCCCCGGAGAATTAATCAGCCCCAGCATTTT	CASSHAPRRINQPQHF
17	many	NA	TRBV25-1	TRBJ2-3	TGTGCCAGCAGTGATGAGGTGGGGATCGGTAGCACAGATACGCAGTATTTT	CASSDEVGIGSTDTQYF
13	once	NA	TRBV18	TRBJ1-2	TGTGCCAGCTCACCAAGGCCATCCCAAAGCTACACCTTC	CASSPRPSQSYTF
12	NA	NA	TRBV2	TRBJ2-2	TGTGCCAGCCATCTCAACACCGGGGAGCTGTTTTTT	CASHLNTGELFF
13	once	NA	TRBV20-1	TRBJ2-1	TGCAGTGCTTTACCCGGCAGTAGGTACGAGCAGTTCTTC	CSALPGSRYEQFF
12	once	NA	TRBV4-2	TRBJ2-7	TGTGCCAGCAGCCCCAGATTTCATGAGCAGTACTTC	CASSPRFHEQYF
11	once	NA	TRBV25-1	TRBJ2-1	TGTGCCAGCAGTGAATCAAATGAGCAGTTCTTC	CASSESNEQFF
13	many	TRBD2	TRBV28	TRBJ2-7	TGTGCCAGCAGTCCTCCTAGCGGCTACGAGCAGTACTTC	CASSPPSGYEQYF
10	NA	NA	TRBV2	TRBJ1-1	TGTGCCAGCAGTGAATCCGGTGCTTTCTTT	CASSESGAFF
14	once	NA	TRBV6-5	TRBJ1-1	TGTGCCAGCAACCACAGGGCGCTGAACACTGAAGCTTTCTTT	CASNHRALNTEAFF
17	NA	TRBD2	TRBV20-1	TRBJ2-1	TGCAGTGGTAGGGGACTAGCGGGCACAAGGGTCTACAATGAGCAGTTCTTC	CSGRGLAGTRVYNEQFF
13	NA	NA	TRBV20-1	TRBJ1-5	TGCAGTGCGACTGCAGGGGAGGATCAGCCCCAGCATTTT	CSATAGEDQPQHF
14	NA	NA	TRBV2	TRBJ1-1	TGTGCCAGCAGTCGACAGCAGATGAACACTGAAGCTTTCTTT	CASSRQQMNTEAFF
15	NA	NA	TRBV30	TRBJ2-5	TGTGCCTGGAGTGGCACACGGGGGAGCAGGGAGACCCAGTACTTC	CAWSGTRGSRETQYF
14	once	TRBD1	TRBV12-3/TRBV12-4	TRBJ2-1	TGTGCCAGCAGCCCCAGGACAGGGGGCAGTGAGCAGTTCTTC	CASSPRTGGSEQFF
14	few	NA	TRBV5-1	TRBJ1-1	TGCGCCACACGGACGTCGGACTTGAACACTGAAGCTTTCTTT	CATRTSDLNTEAFF
13	few	TRBD1	TRBV24-1	TRBJ2-1	TGTGCCACCTCCGACAGGGGTGGGGTTGAGCAGTTCTTC	CATSDRGGVEQFF
14	NA	NA	TRBV4-2	TRBJ2-7	TGTGCCAGCAGCCAAGTTGGGGCTACCTACGAGCAGTACTTC	CASSQVGATYEQYF
13	few	NA	TRBV27	TRBJ2-7	TGTGCCAGCCAAGACGGGGATGGCTACGAGCAGTACTTC	CASQDGDGYEQYF
15	few	TRBD1	TRBV28	TRBJ1-1	TGTGCCAGCAGGCCAGGGGGCCCCATGAACACTGAAGCTTTCTTT	CASRPGGPMNTEAFF
15	NA	NA	TRBV6-5	TRBJ2-7	TGTGCCAGCGGATCTCCCGGGACTCCTTCCTACGAGCAGTACTTC	CASGSPGTPSYEQYF
16	NA	NA	TRBV11-2	TRBJ2-4	TGTGCCAGCAGCTTCCTGGGGGGTCGGGCCAAAAACATTCAGTACTTC	CASSFLGGRAKNIQYF
14	NA	NA	TRBV7-2	TRBJ1-2	TGTGCCAGCAGCTTAACTCCGGGGGCCTATGGCTACACCTTC	CASSLTPGAYGYTF
14	NA	NA	TRBV12-3/TRBV12-4	TRBJ2-5	TGTGCCAGCAGTCCCGGGGTGTACCAAGAGACCCAGTACTTC	CASSPGVYQETQYF
13	few	NA	TRBV12-3/TRBV12-4	TRBJ2-1	TGTGCCAGCAGTTTGATGGTTTTGGGTTCTCTGTTCTTC	CASSLMVLGSLFF
16	NA	NA	TRBV2	TRBJ2-7	TGTGCCAGCAGCGAAGATAGACGGGGACGATACAATGAGCAGTACTTC	CASSEDRRGRYNEQYF
13	NA	NA	TRBV11-2	TRBJ2-1	TGTGCCAGCAGTCGGGGAGTATCCGATGAGCAGTTCTTC	CASSRGVSDEQFF
15	NA	TRBD1	TRBV10-1	TRBJ1-2	TGCGCCAGCAGTGAAGGCAGGGGGTGGAACTATGGCTACACCTTC	CASSEGRGWNYGYTF
15	NA	TRBD2	TRBV7-9	TRBJ2-7	TGTGCCAGCAGCTTAGATCGGACTAGCGGTTACGAGCAGTACTTC	CASSLDRTSGYEQYF